This paragraph covers one T cell receptor beta chain sequence. This clonotype was found once. Its target antigen remains unknown. There are no base qualities to consult, and no much larger clone falls within one base. A lone read gives weak evidence. This record belongs to a study of regulatory T cells in long-lasting Graves disease (dated by TCRdb to the early 2020s). In the study overall: Antithyroid drugs had been taken for less than 3 months by newly diagnosed Graves' disease patients. Patients with persistent Graves' disease were compared with patients with newly diagnosed Graves' disease using TCR sequencing and RNA sequencing of peripheral blood. A total of about 33 samples underwent TCR sequencing, from around 13 patients with persistent Graves' disease and approximately 20 patients with newly diagnosed Graves' disease. The study was registered as a clinical trial and conducted in China.

General study outcomes and caveats: Because the primary lesion, thyroid tissue, could not be accessed, the study looked at peripheral blood alone. The authors noted that the small sample size was a limitation that may lower accuracy. Persistent Graves' disease patients showed lower TCR Shannon entropy and fewer highly expanded clones than newly diagnosed patients, suggesting clonal expansion. Patients with persistent disease shared more public clonotypes (about 2,500) than newly diagnosed patients did (approximately 1,000). Sequencing and analysis were restricted to the TCR beta chain. Preferential use of TRBV28, TRBJ1-2 and TRBJ2-5 was observed in persistent disease, whereas TRBV20-1 and TRBJ2-1 were favored in newly diagnosed disease.

The library was obtained by multiplex PCR. TCRdb lists the instrument as Illumina HiSeq 4000. TCR beta libraries were built with iRepertoire HTBI primers and Arm-PCR amplification of CDR3 regions. Before sequencing, the PCR products went through gel purification. Turning to the authors' computational methods: A total of 62 TRBV and 14 TRBJ segments were identified across samples and were used for gene usage analysis of CDR3 amino acid clonotypes. COPE and FqMerger were used to merge filtered high-quality paired reads into contigs. Contigs were aligned with BLAST to IMGT TRBV, TRBD and TRBJ reference genes, and CDR3 was defined per IMGT. Any clonotype with a frequency above 0.1% was classified as a highly expanded clone. Repertoire diversity was measured by Shannon entropy, and V-J evenness by the Gini coefficient. A clonotype found in more than one individual was treated as public. TCRdb handled the public reads itself, with Q25 trimming in fastp and clone calling in MiXCR, and kept productive beta chains. Rows merge per CDR3 protein into single entries with the most common DNA and genes. TCRdb's processing, not the study's, gives the V and J calls here. The sample table lists 450,000 to 650,000 distinct CDR3 sequences, about 15% of them with a count of one. Roughly 25% of the sample is taken by the ten largest.

The V end loses 1 base and the J end loses 5 bases, and a stretch of 6 bases separates them. The CDR3 runs 14 amino acids, cysteine and phenylalanine included. CDR3 DNA is the only sequence kept; it has 42 bases, read in frame from the first base. CDR1 and CDR2 (SGHDN, FVKESK) derive from the germline V gene. Taken with the paper, the label for time point translates to: newly diagnosed GD, antithyroid drugs for less than 3 months. RNA was extracted from PBMCs in TRIzol for both TCR sequencing and RNA sequencing. The diagnosis of Graves' disease was made according to American Thyroid Association guidelines. The patients came from an endocrinology department in Xi'an, China. Each patient gave around 9.2 milliliters of peripheral blood, collected in an EDTA anticoagulant tube. Ficoll Paque Plus density gradient separation was used to isolate PBMCs, and no further T cell sorting was performed. RNA quality was checked with an Agilent 2100 Bioanalyzer and agarose gel, and concentration with a NanoDrop 2000.

This sample was also put to use in a study of T cells in Graves' hyperthyroidism and ophthalmopathy. The second paper further reports: Stable Graves' hyperthyroidism was defined as the absence of progression to ophthalmopathy over 18 months of follow-up. Hyperthyroidism patients were aged 18 to 65 years and newly diagnosed, with disease duration of less than 2 months. Exclusion was applied to patients with uncontrolled infections, other autoimmune diseases, pregnancy or lactation. Diagnoses relied on clinical symptoms, serum thyroxine and TRAb, thyroid ultrasound and orbital computed tomography. The first round of RT-PCR for the TCR CDR3 was performed with the HTBI primer set and the Qiagen OneStep RT-PCR kit. Most expanded thyroid clonotypes (frequency above 0.001) were also detected in blood, suggesting blood repertoires may reflect thyroid immune responses. Ophthalmopathy was separated from stable hyperthyroidism by a 13 V-J signature model, with approximately 90% sensitivity and approximately 81% specificity obtained in cross-validation and 80%/75% obtained in testing. In validation, progression to ophthalmopathy was predicted by the model with 65% to 71% sensitivity and around 75% specificity, a median of about 6 months before onset. TCR V-J signatures able to tell the groups apart were searched for in a discovery cohort of 90 to 100 patients, of whom more than 40 had Graves' ophthalmopathy and around 57 had stable Graves' hyperthyroidism. Prospective prediction of ophthalmopathy was tested in an independent validation cohort of under 20 hyperthyroidism patients and some 17 patients who later progressed to ophthalmopathy. The 95 to 100 discovery patients were randomly divided into training and test sets at a 7:3 ratio. The study also compared thyroid tissue and blood T-cell repertoires from several Graves' hyperthyroidism patients. Following sampling, methimazole starting at 30 mg daily was given to hyperthyroidism patients, and high-dose intravenous methylprednisolone was given to ophthalmopathy patients. The libraries were constructed in a second round of multiplex PCR and then size-selected and purified. Libraries were sequenced paired-end with 100 bp reads on an Illumina HiSeq2000. SOAPnuke was used to process the raw data, with reads discarded if the reads contained adapters or uncalled bases, had a mean Phred below 15, or lacked an exact constant-primer or identifier match. COPE v1.2.5 was used to merge high-quality paired reads, and clonotypes were defined as unique nucleotide sequences. MiTCR v1.1 was used to align clonotypes to the IMGT TRBV, TRBD and TRBJ reference segments. The analysis was restricted to V-J combinations with a frequency above 0.0001, which together covered 99.2% of the repertoires. A TCS score was defined as the ratio of F50 (clonal expansion) to E x V (chaos), with BLOSUM62-based TCRdist applied between CDR3 peptides within each V-J. Welch's t-statistics and random forest reduced roughly 500 V-J features to 13, which were used in a naive Bayes classifier (R e1071). No statistical method was used to fix the sample size in advance, and group allocation was not hidden from the investigators. TCR Vbeta CDR3 sequencing of roughly 140 peripheral blood samples (43 ophthalmopathy, 70 to 85 hyperthyroidism and approximately 17 progressor patients) is reported in the paper.

The chain links TRBV14 with TRBJ1-6, with no confident D gene call. Material: peripheral blood mononuclear cells (PBMCs), obtained at new diagnosis, from a patient treated with antithyroid drugs. The source of this sequence is a woman aged 40-60 years with Graves disease. Donor details come from another sample of the same person, matched by shared clones. The CDR3: CASSQVWDNSPLHF. The DNA sequence is TGTGCCAGCAGCCAAGTGTGGGATAATTCACCCCTCCACTTT.